The rows below give T cell receptor beta chains drawn from one sample of a study of Tregs in tolerant kidney transplant recipients. These receptors have no identified antigens. Generated by immunoSEQ multiplex PCR, the TCRdb table keeps only in-frame clones and is missing some. The sample carries 35,000 to 50,000 clones, 95% to 96% recorded once. The sequencing input was Tregs from blood cultured with allogeneic cells. These receptor sequences come from a human donor in good health. Each CDR3 is given with its conserved first and last residue. D genes are given only for firm matches. The listing skips clone size in some rows; elsewhere it reads once, few, many or a size class.

d_gene	abundance	v_gene	j_gene	CDR3nt	CDR3aa
TRBD1	-	TRBV19	TRBJ1-1	TGTGCCAGTAGCCCGACAGGGCGTATGAACACTGAAGCTTTCTTT	CASSPTGRMNTEAFF
-	once	TRBV27	TRBJ2-7	TGTGCCAGCAACCGTAATTCTCCGGGACTGTACTGGGAGCAGTACTTC	CASNRNSPGLYWEQYF
-	-	TRBV10-3	TRBJ2-7	TGTGCCATCAGTGAGTCCAGAGGCGAGCAGTACTTC	CAISESRGEQYF
TRBD1	once	TRBV2	TRBJ2-1	TGTGCCAGCAGTGGGCGCAGGGGGCAATACAATGAGCAGTTCTTC	CASSGRRGQYNEQFF
TRBD2	-	TRBV9	TRBJ2-3	TGTGCCAGCAGCCCCCGGGAGGGCCTAATTGATACGCAGTATTTT	CASSPREGLIDTQYF
TRBD1	-	TRBV7-9	TRBJ1-2	TGTGCCAGCAGCCCCGGAACGGACAGGGTCTATGGCTACACCTTC	CASSPGTDRVYGYTF
TRBD2	-	TRBV7-9	TRBJ2-3	TGTGCCAGCAGCTTAGCCCAGACTAGCGGGGATGTGAATTTT	CASSLAQTSGDVNF
-	-	TRBV19	TRBJ1-1	TGTGCCAGTAGTATTTTTGCACGGAAAAACACTGAAGCTTTCTTT	CASSIFARKNTEAFF
-	-	TRBV6-5	TRBJ2-7	TGTGCCAGCAGTTACTTGCAGGGGACCCTCACCTACGAGCAGTACTTC	CASSYLQGTLTYEQYF
-	-	TRBV6-1	TRBJ1-1	TGTGCCCTCAGTGAAGCTCAGGGGACTGAGGCTTTCTTT	CALSEAQGTEAFF
-	-	TRBV20-1	TRBJ2-3	TGCAGTGCTAGTCCCGGGGATACGCAGTATTTT	CSASPGDTQYF
-	-	TRBV29-1	TRBJ2-7	TGCAGCGTTTTAGGGGGGTTGAACTACGAGCAGTACTTC	CSVLGGLNYEQYF